Following are 12 T cell receptor beta chains from one sample sequenced in a study of CD8+CD57+ T cells in acquired aplastic anemia. Both TCR beta VDJ combination and CDR3 sequence profiling were carried out. Genomic DNA was the template for this profiling. One entry per CDR3 protein, called by TCRdb with MiXCR from the reads. Of about 400,000 distinct CDR3 sequences in the sample, 65% to 75% were seen once. Sequenced: sorted CD4+, CD8+, or CD8+CD57+ T cells (not recorded which) from PBMCs. The origin of the receptors is a human donor in good health, serving as a control.

V and J are TRBV7-8 and TRBJ2-7; D might be TRBD1 or TRBD2, each matching 5 bases. CDR3 length: 15 residues. CDR1 is SGHVS and CDR2 is FQNEAQ in the germline V gene. V lost 2 bases and J lost 2, with 13 bases in between. CDR3 amino acids: CASSLSRGEAYEQYF. In DNA, the CDR3 is TGTGCCAGCAGCTTAAGTCGGGGCGAGGCCTACGAGCAGTACTTC.

About this clonotype itself: Because it lacks the conserved phenylalanine or tryptophan at the end, this CDR3 is likely a read error. The chain recombines TRBV19 with TRBJ1-4; TRBD1 aligns across 9 bases. The CDR3 runs 15 residues. Looked up from germline, CDR1 is LNHDA and CDR2 is SQIVND (reference sequence). V was pared by 5 bases and J by 5 bases, with 6 bases of the junction left unmatched. CDR3 in amino acids: CASSGQGLVNEKLFL. The CDR3 DNA follows: TGTGCCAGTAGTGGACAGGGGTTAGTGAATGAAAAACTGTTTCTT.

The chain employs TRBV25-1 and TRBJ2-1, with D perhaps matching TRBD1 (6 bases). Trimming left V 2 bases short and J 6 bases short, with 20 bases between. This CDR3 comprises 17 residues. Germline V gene sequence: CDR1 MGHDK, CDR2 SYGVNS. In nucleotides, the CDR3 is TGTGCCAGCAGTGAACTTTTAGGCGAGGGGGTTCTCAATGAGCAGTTCTTC. Translating it yields CASSELLGEGVLNEQFF.

On this clonotype itself: Germline and junction disagree at one end, which may indicate a read error. The rearrangement uses TRBV7-6 and TRBJ2-5, with D perhaps being TRBD1 or TRBD2 (5 bases each). The CDR3 spans 15 residues. Germline CDR1 is SGHVS and CDR2 is FNYEAQ. This CDR3 is CASSVGTSASTDTHF. The CDR3 nucleotides are TGTGCCAGCAGTGTAGGGACCTCAGCCAGCACAGATACGCACTTC.

This clonotype has a count of ten or more. The chain uses TRBV7-2 and TRBJ1-5; 8 bases agree with TRBD1. Germline assignment: CDR1 SGHTA and CDR2 FQGNSA. V lost 1 base to trimming and J lost 2 bases; unmatched junction nucleotides: 4. This CDR3 is 16 amino acids long. The chain's CDR3 is CASSLGPGQGNQPQHF. The CDR3 coding sequence is TGTGCCAGCAGCTTAGGGCCGGGACAGGGCAATCAGCCCCAGCATTTT.

This chain uses TRBV20-1 with TRBJ2-1, with 15 nucleotides matching TRBD2. This CDR3 spans 17 amino acids. From germline, CDR1 is DFQATT and CDR2 SNEGSKA (reference sequence). With V trimmed by 0 bases and J by 7 bases, 7 bases remained unmatched. The CDR3 sequence is CSARDSRTSGGVNEQFF. Here the CDR3 DNA reads TGCAGTGCTAGAGATTCACGGACTAGCGGGGGGGTAAATGAGCAGTTCTTC.

Comments on this clonotype: Germline and junction disagree at one end, which may indicate a read error. The CDR3 nucleotides are TGCGCCAGCAGGACTCACAGGGGCCACGAGCAGTACTTC. This gives the protein CASRTHRGHEQYF. The V call is TRBV7-2, the J call TRBJ2-7; TRBD1 aligns across 7 bases. The CDR3 extends over 13 amino acids. Germline V CDR1 and CDR2: SGHTA, FQGNSA.

This clonotype was counted ten times or more. The chain couples TRBV12-3 or TRBV12-4 to TRBJ1-5; TRBD1 is a possible D gene (6 bases). This CDR3 region has 14 residues. With 3 bases removed from V and 5 bases from J, the gap between germline ends came to 11 bases. CDR3 nucleotide sequence: TGTGCCAGCAGTTTCTCAGGGGCGGATCAGCCCCAGCATTTT. This encodes CASSFSGADQPQHF.

Details on this clonotype: One junction end disagrees with the germline gene, perhaps due to a read error. V usage is TRBV7-2 and J usage is TRBJ1-3, with D possibly being TRBD1 (5 bases). This CDR3 has 15 residues. The germline gives CDR1 SGHTA, CDR2 FQGNSA. Here the CDR3 reads CASSLDRCTGNTLYF. DNA of the CDR3: TGTGCCAGCAGCTTAGACAGGTGCACTGGAAACACCCTATATTTT.

Of note for this clonotype: Sequence at one end of the junction differs from germline and may be a read error. The J gene is TRBJ2-7, the V gene TRBV7-2, with 7 bases that match TRBD2. Per the germline V gene, CDR1 is SGHTA and CDR2 is FQGNSA. This CDR3 contains 14 residues. The CDR3 region is CATSLNSGPYKEYF. The CDR3 DNA follows: TGTGCCACCAGCTTAAATAGCGGGCCCTATAAGGAGTACTTC.

Many counts were recorded for this clonotype. The rearrangement links TRBV20-1 to TRBJ1-5, with no clear D. The CDR3 length is 12 residues. V lost 7 bases and J lost 4, with 11 bases in between. In germline, CDR1 is DFQATT, CDR2 SNEGSKA (reference sequence). CDR3 nucleotide sequence: TGCAGTGTTCAGAGATTGAATCAGCCCCAGCATTTT. Translating it yields CSVQRLNQPQHF.

The J gene is TRBJ2-1, the V gene TRBV12-3 or TRBV12-4; D might be TRBD1 or TRBD2, each matching 5 bases. This CDR3 is 15 amino acids long. V lost 5 bases, J lost 0 bases, and 11 bases lay in between. The CDR3 loop is CASSRGTLSYNEQFF. CDR3 DNA: TGTGCCAGCAGTAGAGGGACCCTCTCCTACAATGAGCAGTTCTTC.